This T cell receptor (beta chain) was identified during a study of T cell changes during pregnancy in multiple sclerosis. The data were produced by immunoSEQ multiplex PCR, yet TCRdb's version contains in-frame clones alone and is incomplete. The sample includes some 21,000 clones, 91% seen only once; the top ten take 0.55% to 0.8%. CDR3 length equals 11 residues. Germline V gives CDR1 DFQATT, CDR2 SNEGSKA (reference sequence). V was trimmed by 8 bases and J by 5 bases, leaving 13 bases between them. This clonotype was obtained from a female donor with multiple sclerosis, enrolled in a pregnancy study. This specimen was CD4+ T cells from peripheral blood mononuclear cells, taken in the third trimester of pregnancy. The J gene is TRBJ2-7, the V gene TRBV20-1, with TRBD1 as a possible D gene (5 bases). For the CDR3, the DNA is TGCAGTCCTTCTCCAGGGCACGAGCAGTACTTC. This translates into CSPSPGHEQYF.